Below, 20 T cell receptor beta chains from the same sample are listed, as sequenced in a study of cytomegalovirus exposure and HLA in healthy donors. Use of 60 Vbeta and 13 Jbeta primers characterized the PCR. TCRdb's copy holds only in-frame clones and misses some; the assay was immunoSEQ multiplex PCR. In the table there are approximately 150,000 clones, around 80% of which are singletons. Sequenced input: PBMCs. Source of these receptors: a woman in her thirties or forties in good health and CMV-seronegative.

Here the CDR3 DNA reads TGTGCCAGCAGCTTAGAGGGACAGGGGGCCTTCGGGGAGCTGTTTTTT. Translation gives CASSLEGQGAFGELFF. This chain connects TRBV11-1 to TRBJ2-2, with TRBD1 identical over 12 bases. The CDR3 is 16 amino acids. Per the germline V gene, CDR1 is SGHAT and CDR2 is FQDESV (reference sequence). V shed 1 base and J 7 bases; nucleotides not matched to a gene: 4.

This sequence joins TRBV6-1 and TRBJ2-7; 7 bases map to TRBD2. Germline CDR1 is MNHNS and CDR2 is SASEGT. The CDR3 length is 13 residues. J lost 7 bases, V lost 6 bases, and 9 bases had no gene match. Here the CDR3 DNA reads TGTGCCAGCAGGGTGCTGGCGGGAGTTGAGCAGTACTTC. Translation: CASRVLAGVEQYF.

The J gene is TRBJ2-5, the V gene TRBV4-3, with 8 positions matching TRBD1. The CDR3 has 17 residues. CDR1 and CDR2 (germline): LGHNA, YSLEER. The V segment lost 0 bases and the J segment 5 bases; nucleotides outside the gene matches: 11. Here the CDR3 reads CASSQDGTGSIKETQYF. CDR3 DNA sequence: TGCGCCAGCAGCCAAGACGGGACAGGTTCCATTAAGGAGACCCAGTACTTC.

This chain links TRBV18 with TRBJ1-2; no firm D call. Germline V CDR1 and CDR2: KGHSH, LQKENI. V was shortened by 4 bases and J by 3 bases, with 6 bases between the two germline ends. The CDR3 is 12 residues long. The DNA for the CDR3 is TGTGCCAGCTCACTAGTCGACTATGGCTACACCTTC. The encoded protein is CASSLVDYGYTF.

CDR3 DNA: TGTGCCAGCAGTTTGAGGGCCGGGGTCTACGAGCAGTACTTC. It translates to CASSLRAGVYEQYF. The rearrangement links TRBV28 to TRBJ2-5, with TRBD2 as a possible D gene (5 bases). Near its end, the DNA agrees better with TRBJ2-7, so the J call may be wrong. The CDR3 length is 14 residues. Per germline, CDR1 MDHEN and CDR2 SYDVKM.

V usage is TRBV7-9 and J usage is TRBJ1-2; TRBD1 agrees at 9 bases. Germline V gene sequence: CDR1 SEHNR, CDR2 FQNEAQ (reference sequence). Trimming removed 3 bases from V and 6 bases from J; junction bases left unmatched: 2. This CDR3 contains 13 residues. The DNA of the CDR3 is TGTGCCAGCAGCTTCGGGACAGGGCATGGCTACACCTTC. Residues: CASSFGTGHGYTF. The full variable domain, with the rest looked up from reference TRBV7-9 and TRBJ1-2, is DTGVSQNPRHKITKRGQNVTFRCDPISEHNRLYWYRQTLGQGPEFLTYFQNEAQLEKSRLLSDRFSAERPKGSFSTLEIQRTEQGDSAMYLCASSFGTGHGYTFGSGTRLTVV.

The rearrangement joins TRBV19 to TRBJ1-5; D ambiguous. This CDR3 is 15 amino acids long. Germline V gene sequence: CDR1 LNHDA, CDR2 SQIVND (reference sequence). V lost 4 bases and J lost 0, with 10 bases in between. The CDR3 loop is CASSTFLYSNQPQHF. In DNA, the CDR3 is TGTGCCAGTAGTACCTTCCTGTATAGCAATCAGCCCCAGCATTTT.

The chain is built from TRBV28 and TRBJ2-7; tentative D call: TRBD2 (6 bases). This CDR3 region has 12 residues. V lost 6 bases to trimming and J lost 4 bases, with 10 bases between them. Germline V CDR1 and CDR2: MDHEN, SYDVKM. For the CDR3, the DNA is TGTGCCAGCAGCTCCCGGGGGTACGAGCAGTACTTC. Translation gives CASSSRGYEQYF.

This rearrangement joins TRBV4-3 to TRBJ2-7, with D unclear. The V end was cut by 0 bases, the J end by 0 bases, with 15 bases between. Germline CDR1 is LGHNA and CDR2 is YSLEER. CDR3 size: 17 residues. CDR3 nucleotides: TGCGCCAGCAGCCAAGATGGGCGCAGACGTACCTCCTACGAGCAGTACTTC. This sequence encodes CASSQDGRRRTSYEQYF.

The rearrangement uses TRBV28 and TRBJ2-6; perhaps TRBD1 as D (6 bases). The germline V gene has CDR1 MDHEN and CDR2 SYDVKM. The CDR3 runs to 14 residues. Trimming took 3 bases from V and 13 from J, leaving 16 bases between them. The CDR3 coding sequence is TGTGCCAGCAGTTTTACAGGGTTACCGCGTGTCCTGACTTTC. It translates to CASSFTGLPRVLTF.

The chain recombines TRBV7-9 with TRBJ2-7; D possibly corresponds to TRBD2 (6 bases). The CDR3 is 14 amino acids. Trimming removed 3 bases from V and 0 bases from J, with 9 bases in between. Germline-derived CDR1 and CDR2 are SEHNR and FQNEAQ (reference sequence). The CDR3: CASSFLSGSYEQYF. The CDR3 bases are TGTGCCAGCAGCTTCCTTAGCGGCTCCTACGAGCAGTACTTC.

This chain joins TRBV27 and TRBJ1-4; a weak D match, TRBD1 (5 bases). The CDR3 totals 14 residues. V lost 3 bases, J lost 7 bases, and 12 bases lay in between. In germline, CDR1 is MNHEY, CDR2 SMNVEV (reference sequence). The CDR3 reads CASSFGGAVEKLFF. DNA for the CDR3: TGTGCCAGCAGTTTCGGCGGGGCAGTTGAAAAACTGTTTTTT.

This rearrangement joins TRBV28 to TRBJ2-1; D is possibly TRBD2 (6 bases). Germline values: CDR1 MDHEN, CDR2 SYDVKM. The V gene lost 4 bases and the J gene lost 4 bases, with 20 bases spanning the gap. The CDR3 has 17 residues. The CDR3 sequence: CASSSPRGKGGYNEQFF. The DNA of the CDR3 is TGTGCCAGCAGTTCCCCCCGGGGCAAGGGAGGATACAATGAGCAGTTCTTC.

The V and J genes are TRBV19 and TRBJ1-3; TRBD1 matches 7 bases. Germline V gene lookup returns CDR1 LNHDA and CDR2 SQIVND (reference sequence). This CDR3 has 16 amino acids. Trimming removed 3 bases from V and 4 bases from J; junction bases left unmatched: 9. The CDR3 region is CASSMIRQGPGNTIYF. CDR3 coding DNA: TGTGCCAGTAGTATGATCCGACAGGGACCGGGAAACACCATATATTTT.

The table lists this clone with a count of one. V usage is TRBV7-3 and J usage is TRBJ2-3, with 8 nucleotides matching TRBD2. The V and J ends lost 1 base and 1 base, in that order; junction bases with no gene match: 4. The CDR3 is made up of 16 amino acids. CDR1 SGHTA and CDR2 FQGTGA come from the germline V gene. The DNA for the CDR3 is TGTGCCAGCAGCTTAAGACCGGGGGGGGGCACAGATACGCAGTATTTT. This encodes CASSLRPGGGTDTQYF.

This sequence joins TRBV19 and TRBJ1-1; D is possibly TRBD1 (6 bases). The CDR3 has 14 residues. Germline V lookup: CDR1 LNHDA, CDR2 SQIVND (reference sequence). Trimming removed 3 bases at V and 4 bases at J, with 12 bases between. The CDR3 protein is CASSIYDRTTEAFF. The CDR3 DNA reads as TGTGCCAGTAGTATCTACGACAGGACCACTGAAGCTTTCTTT.

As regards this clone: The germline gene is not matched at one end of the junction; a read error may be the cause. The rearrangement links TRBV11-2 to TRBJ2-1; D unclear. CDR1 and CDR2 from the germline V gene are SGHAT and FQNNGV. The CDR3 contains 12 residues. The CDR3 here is CASSLDYTEQFF. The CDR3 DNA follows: TGTGCCAGCAGCTTAGATTACACTGAGCAGTTCTTC.

The CDR3 DNA reads as TGTGCCAGCAGCCCCTCCCCTGGAAACACCATATATTTT. This gives the protein CASSPSPGNTIYF. J is TRBJ1-3 and V is TRBV28; no reliable D call. In germline, CDR1 is MDHEN, CDR2 SYDVKM. The ends were cut back, 6 bases at V and 2 bases at J, with 8 bases in the middle. The CDR3 totals 13 residues.

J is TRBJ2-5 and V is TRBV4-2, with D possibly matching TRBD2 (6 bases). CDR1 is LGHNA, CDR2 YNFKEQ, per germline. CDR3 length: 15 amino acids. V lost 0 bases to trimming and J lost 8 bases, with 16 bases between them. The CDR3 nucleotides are TGTGCCAGCAGCCAAGACGGGACTGGGGGTCGAACCCAGTACTTC. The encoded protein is CASSQDGTGGRTQYF.

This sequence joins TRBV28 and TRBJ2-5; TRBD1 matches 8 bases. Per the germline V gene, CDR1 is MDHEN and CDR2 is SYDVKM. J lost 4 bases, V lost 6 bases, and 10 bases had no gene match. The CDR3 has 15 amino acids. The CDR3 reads CASRRHRGVGETQYF. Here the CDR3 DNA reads TGTGCCAGCAGAAGACACAGGGGGGTTGGAGAGACCCAGTACTTC.